This T cell receptor beta chain emerged from a study of cytomegalovirus exposure and HLA in healthy donors. Both 60 Vbeta primers and 13 Jbeta primers went into the PCR. Sequencing used immunoSEQ multiplex PCR; TCRdb keeps in-frame clones, though not all of them. The sample has more than 85,000 clones, roughly 86% seen once; the top ten hold less than 2%. The CDR3 has 19 residues. Germline-derived CDR1 and CDR2 are MGHRA and YSYEKL. Trimming stripped 0 bases from V and 3 bases from J, with 24 bases between. Material for sequencing was PBMCs. This sequence joins TRBV4-1 and TRBJ2-7; D perhaps matches TRBD2 (5 bases). This clonotype originated in a man aged 35 to 55 in good health and CMV-seronegative. CDR3: CASSQDEMSGRAEVYEQYF. The CDR3 DNA sequence: TGCGCCAGCAGCCAAGATGAAATGAGTGGGCGGGCCGAAGTCTACGAGCAGTACTTC.